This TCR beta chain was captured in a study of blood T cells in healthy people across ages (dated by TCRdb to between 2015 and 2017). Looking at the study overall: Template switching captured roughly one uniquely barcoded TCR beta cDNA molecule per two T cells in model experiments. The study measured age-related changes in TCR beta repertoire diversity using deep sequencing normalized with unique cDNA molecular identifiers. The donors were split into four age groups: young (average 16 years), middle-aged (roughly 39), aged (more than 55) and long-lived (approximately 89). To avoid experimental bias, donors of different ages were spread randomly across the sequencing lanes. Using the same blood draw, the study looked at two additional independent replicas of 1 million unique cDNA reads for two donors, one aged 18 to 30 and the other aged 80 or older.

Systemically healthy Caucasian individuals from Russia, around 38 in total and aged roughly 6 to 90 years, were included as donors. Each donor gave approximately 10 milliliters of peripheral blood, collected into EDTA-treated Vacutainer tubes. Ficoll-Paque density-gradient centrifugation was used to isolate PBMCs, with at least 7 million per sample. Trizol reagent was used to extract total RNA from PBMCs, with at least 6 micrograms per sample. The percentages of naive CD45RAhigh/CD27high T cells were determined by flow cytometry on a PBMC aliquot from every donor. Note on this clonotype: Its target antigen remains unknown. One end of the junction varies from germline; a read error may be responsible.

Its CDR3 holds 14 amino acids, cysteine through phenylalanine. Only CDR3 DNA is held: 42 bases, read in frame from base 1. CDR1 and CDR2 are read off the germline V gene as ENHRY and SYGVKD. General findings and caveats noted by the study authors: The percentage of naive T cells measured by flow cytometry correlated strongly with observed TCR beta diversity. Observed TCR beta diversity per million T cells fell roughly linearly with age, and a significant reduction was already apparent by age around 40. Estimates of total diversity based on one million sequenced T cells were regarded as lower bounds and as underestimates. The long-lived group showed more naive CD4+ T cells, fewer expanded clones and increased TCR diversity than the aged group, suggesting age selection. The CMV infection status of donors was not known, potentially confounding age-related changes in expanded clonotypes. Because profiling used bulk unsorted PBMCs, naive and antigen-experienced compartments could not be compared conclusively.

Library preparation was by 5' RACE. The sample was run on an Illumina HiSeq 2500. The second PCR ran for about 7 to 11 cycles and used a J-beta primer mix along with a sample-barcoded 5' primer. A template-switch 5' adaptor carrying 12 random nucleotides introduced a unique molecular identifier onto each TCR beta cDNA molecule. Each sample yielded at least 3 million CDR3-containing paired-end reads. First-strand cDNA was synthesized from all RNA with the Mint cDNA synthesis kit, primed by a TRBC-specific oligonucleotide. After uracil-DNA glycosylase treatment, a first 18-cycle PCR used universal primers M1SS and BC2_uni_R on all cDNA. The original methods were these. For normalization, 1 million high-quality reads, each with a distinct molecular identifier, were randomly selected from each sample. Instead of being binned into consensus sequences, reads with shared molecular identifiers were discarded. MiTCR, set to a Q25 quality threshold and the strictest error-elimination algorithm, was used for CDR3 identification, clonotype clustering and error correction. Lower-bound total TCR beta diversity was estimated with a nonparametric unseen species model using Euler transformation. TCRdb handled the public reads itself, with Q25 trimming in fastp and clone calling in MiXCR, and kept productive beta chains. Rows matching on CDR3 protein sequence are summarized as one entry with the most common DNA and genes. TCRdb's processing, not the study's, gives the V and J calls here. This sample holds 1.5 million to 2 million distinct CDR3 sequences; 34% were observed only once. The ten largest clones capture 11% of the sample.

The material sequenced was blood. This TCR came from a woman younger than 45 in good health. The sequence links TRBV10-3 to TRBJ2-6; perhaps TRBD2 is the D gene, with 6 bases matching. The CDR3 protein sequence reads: CAISETWGVNVLTF. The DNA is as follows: TGTGCCATCAGTGAGACGTGGGGGGTCAACGTCCTGACTTTC.